One sample yielded the 18 T cell receptor beta chains listed below, sequenced in a study of neurological immune-mediated disorders. TCRdb used MiXCR to reprocess the 5' RACE reads, holding one entry per CDR3 protein. The data show roughly 24,000 distinct CDR3 sequences, with roughly an eighth seen just once and over 10% held by the top ten. The source material was PBMCs. The receptors here all came from a woman in her fifties or sixties with HTLV-1-associated myelopathy (HAM/TSP).

The chain uses TRBV20-1 and TRBJ2-2; 9 bases line up with TRBD2. J gave up 4 bases and V 5 bases, and 8 bases lay outside the gene matches. CDR3 length equals 15 residues. Germline assignment: CDR1 DFQATT and CDR2 SNEGSKA (reference sequence). The CDR3: CSAPGGRGITGELFF. The CDR3, as DNA: TGCAGTGCTCCGGGCGGGAGGGGGATCACCGGGGAGCTGTTTTTT.

This clonotype is large (0.1 to 1%) in the sample. This chain connects TRBV27 to TRBJ2-5; 15 nucleotides agree with TRBD2. CDR1 MNHEY and CDR2 SMNVEV come from the germline V gene (reference sequence). There are 17 residues in the CDR3. V gave up 5 bases and J gave up 0 bases; unmatched junction bases: 4. CDR3 nucleotide sequence: TGTGCCAGCAGTCCGGGACTAGCGGGGGGCCACCAAGAGACCCAGTACTTC. Protein sequence: CASSPGLAGGHQETQYF.

This clonotype was seen ten or more times. This chain uses TRBV6-6 with TRBJ2-7, with no clear D. Germline CDR1 and CDR2: MNHNY and SVGAGI (reference sequence). The germline V and J ends were trimmed by 4 bases and 6 bases, with 7 bases remaining between them. CDR3 length: 11 residues. CDR3 loop: CASSWSSEQYF. The CDR3 DNA is TGTGCCAGCAGTTGGTCGTCCGAGCAGTACTTC.

This clonotype was recorded many times. The chain has TRBV14 and TRBJ1-5; D unclear. Deletions cut 2 bases from V and 10 bases from J, with 3 bases between. The CDR3 covers 10 residues. Looked up from germline, CDR1 is SGHDN and CDR2 is FVKESK. CDR3 DNA: TGTGCCAGCAGCCAAAATCCCCAGCATTTT. Residues: CASSQNPQHF.

This clonotype was observed at least ten times. The V gene is TRBV5-1, the J gene TRBJ2-3; 7 nucleotides line up with TRBD2. The ends lost 4 bases at V and 1 base at J; junction bases unmatched: 12. Germline-derived CDR1 and CDR2 are SGHRS and YFSETQ. The CDR3 is 17 residues long. The CDR3 loop is CASSRLFRLAGTDTQYF. The CDR3 DNA reads TGCGCCAGCAGCCGACTTTTCAGGCTAGCGGGCACAGATACGCAGTATTTT.

The chain couples TRBV6-2 or TRBV6-3 to TRBJ1-3, with D unresolved. The CDR3 length is 13 residues. CDR1 and CDR2 (germline): MNHEY, SVGEGT. Trimming pared 4 bases from V and 1 base from J, leaving 5 bases between. Written as DNA, the CDR3 is TGTGCCAGCAGTTTGACTTCTGGAAACACCATATATTTT. The encoded protein is CASSLTSGNTIYF.

V usage is TRBV30 and J usage is TRBJ2-1; D is possibly TRBD1 (6 bases). Germline loops: CDR1 GTSNPN, CDR2 SVGIG (reference sequence). Trimming stripped 6 bases from V and 4 bases from J, with 16 bases between. The CDR3 extends over 14 amino acids. CDR3: CACPRIGGYNEQFF. The CDR3 DNA is TGTGCCTGCCCACGAATAGGGGGTTACAATGAGCAGTTCTTC.

This clonotype was counted at least ten times. This chain connects TRBV11-3 to TRBJ1-6; TRBD1 matches 7 bases. The trim removed 4 bases at V and 6 bases at J, leaving 3 bases unmatched. This CDR3 contains 14 residues. Germline CDR1 reads SGHNT; CDR2 reads YENEEA. DNA of the CDR3: TGTGCCAGCAGCTCCGGGACAGCTAATTCACCCCTCCACTTT. It translates to CASSSGTANSPLHF.

In this sample, this clonotype turned up many times. This rearrangement joins TRBV5-6 to TRBJ2-3; TRBD1 matches at 8 bases. This CDR3 spans 15 amino acids. Germline V gene sequence: CDR1 SGHDT, CDR2 YYEEEE. V lost 4 bases, J lost 2 bases, and 6 bases stayed unmatched. The CDR3 is CASSGMTGATDTQYF. In nucleotides, the CDR3 is TGTGCCAGCAGCGGGATGACAGGGGCCACAGATACGCAGTATTTT.

This clonotype was recorded at least ten times. The chain employs TRBV5-6 and TRBJ2-3, with D possibly called TRBD1 or TRBD2 (5 bases each). With 4 bases removed from V and 0 bases from J, the gap between germline ends came to 12 bases. This CDR3 spans 15 amino acids. CDR1 is SGHDT, CDR2 YYEEEE, per germline. CDR3 protein: CASSPGPTSTDTQYF. The CDR3 bases are TGTGCCAGCAGCCCGGGACCGACTAGCACAGATACGCAGTATTTT.

The table lists this clonotype with many counts. The chain employs TRBV24-1 and TRBJ2-1; TRBD2 matches at 8 bases. Germline assignment: CDR1 KGHDR and CDR2 SFDVKD. The CDR3 is 16 amino acids. Unmatched junction bases numbered 8, after V lost 3 bases and J lost 5 bases. As DNA, the CDR3 is TGTGCCACCAGTGATAGAGCGGGAGAAAAAGACAATGAGCAGTTCTTC. It specifies CATSDRAGEKDNEQFF.

Notes on this clonotype: The junction differs from germline at one of its ends, possibly a read error. The rearrangement joins TRBV14 to TRBJ1-6, with a tentative D call TRBD1 (6 bases). The CDR3 extends over 15 amino acids. CDR1 is SGHDN, CDR2 FVKESK, per germline. This chain's CDR3 is CSSNQFRDKNSPLHF. In nucleotides, the CDR3 is TGTTCCAGCAACCAATTCCGGGACAAGAATTCACCCCTCCACTTT. Full variable domain (missing parts from reference TRBV14 and TRBJ1-6): EAGVTQFPSHSVIEKGQTVTLRCDPISGHDNLYWYRRVMGKEIKFLLHFVKESKQDESGMPNNRFLAERTGGTYSTLKVQPAELEDSGVYFCSSNQFRDKNSPLHFGNGTRLTVT.

This clonotype was counted ten times or more. This chain uses TRBV6-2 or TRBV6-3 with TRBJ2-3; either TRBD1 or TRBD2 may supply D (5 bases each). This CDR3 is 15 amino acids long. Germline CDR1 reads MNHEY; CDR2 reads SVGEGT. V gave up 0 bases and J gave up 4 bases, with 11 bases separating them. CDR3 nucleotides: TGTGCCAGCAGTTACTCTTCAGGGACGGCAGATACGCAGTATTTT. Translation gives CASSYSSGTADTQYF.

The chain uses TRBV11-2 and TRBJ2-2; D call uncertain. The CDR3 has 15 amino acids. Deletions cut 4 bases from V and 0 bases from J, with 9 bases between. Germline V gene data show CDR1 as SGHAT and CDR2 as FQNNGV. This chain's CDR3 is CASSSFSANTGELFF. The CDR3 DNA is TGTGCCAGCAGCTCCTTTTCCGCGAACACCGGGGAGCTGTTTTTT.

Many counts were recorded for this clonotype. The chain uses TRBV10-3 and TRBJ2-7, with TRBD1 identical over 9 bases. Germline assignment: CDR1 ENHRY and CDR2 SYGVKD. This CDR3 region has 15 residues. Losses at the gene ends were 3 bases for V and 0 bases for J; bases not matched to a gene: 3. The CDR3 reads CAISDPGQGSYEQYF. CDR3 coding DNA: TGTGCCATCAGTGATCCGGGACAGGGCTCCTACGAGCAGTACTTC.

The rearrangement uses TRBV27 and TRBJ1-4; D uncertain. V shed 3 bases and J shed 7 bases, with 15 bases lying between them. This CDR3 has 15 residues. Germline V gives CDR1 MNHEY, CDR2 SMNVEV (reference sequence). Here the CDR3 reads CASSFVVGGSEKLFF. As DNA, the CDR3 is TGTGCCAGCAGTTTTGTAGTGGGAGGTAGTGAAAAACTGTTTTTT.

For this clonotype: Mismatch with germline at one junction end may stem from a read error. This sequence joins TRBV18 and TRBJ2-7, with D possibly being TRBD1 or TRBD2 (7 bases each). The CDR3 has 13 amino acids. CDR1 and CDR2 (germline): KGHSH, LQKENI. In DNA, the CDR3 is TGTACCAGCTCACAAGACAGGGAGGGCGAGAAGTACTTC. The encoded protein is CTSSQDREGEKYF.

This clonotype was seen many times. This rearrangement joins TRBV10-3 to TRBJ2-3, with 15 nucleotides matching TRBD2. CDR3 length equals 17 residues. The V gene end was trimmed by 0 bases and the J gene end by 8 bases; junction bases not matched to a gene: 6. Germline V gives CDR1 ENHRY, CDR2 SYGVKD. This chain's CDR3 is CAISESGLAGGQRTQYF. CDR3 in DNA: TGTGCCATCAGTGAGTCCGGACTAGCGGGGGGGCAGCGTACGCAGTATTTT.